This T cell receptor beta chain came from a study of CD8 T cells in ankylosing spondylitis. Regarding the study as a whole: Reportedly, significant enrichment of disease-linked clones occurred in matched ankylosing spondylitis synovial fluid. Disease-linked clones were CD8+ and relatively rare in peripheral blood. A number of the motif variants had already been described in reactive arthritis synovial fluid and blood. Within ankylosing spondylitis blood, a TCR beta motif made up of seven to nine highly homologous variants appeared to be characteristic.

The table lists this clonotype with a few counts. As yet, its antigen is unknown. Germline assignment: CDR1 SGHRS and CDR2 YFSETQ. The length of the CDR3 is 14 residues. With V trimmed by 3 bases and J by 6 bases, 2 bases remained unmatched. The TCR beta libraries were generated through quantitative 5'-RACE incorporating molecular barcodes. TCRdb fed the 5' RACE reads into MiXCR, producing one record per CDR3 protein. The repertoire holds around 770,000 distinct CDR3 sequences, with about 12% as singletons. The rearrangement links TRBV5-1 to TRBJ1-6, with 8 bases identical to TRBD1. This sequence was found in a male donor with ankylosing spondylitis. The specimen was blood, either unsorted or a sorted T cell fraction (not recorded which). As DNA, the CDR3 is TGCGCCAGCAGCTGGGGACAGGTTAATTCACCCCTCCACTTT. Residues: CASSWGQVNSPLHF.